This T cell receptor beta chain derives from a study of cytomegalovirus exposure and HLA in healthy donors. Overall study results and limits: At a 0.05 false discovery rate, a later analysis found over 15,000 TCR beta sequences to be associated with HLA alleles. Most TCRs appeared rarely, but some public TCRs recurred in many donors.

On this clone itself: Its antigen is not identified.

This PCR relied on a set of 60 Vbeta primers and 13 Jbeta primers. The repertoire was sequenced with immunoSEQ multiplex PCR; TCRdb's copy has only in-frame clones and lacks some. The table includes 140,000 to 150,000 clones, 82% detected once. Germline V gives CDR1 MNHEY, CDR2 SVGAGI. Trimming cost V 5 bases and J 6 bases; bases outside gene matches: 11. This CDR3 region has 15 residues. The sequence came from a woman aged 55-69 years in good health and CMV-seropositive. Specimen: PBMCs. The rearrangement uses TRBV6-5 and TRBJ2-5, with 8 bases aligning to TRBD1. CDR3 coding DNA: TGTGCCAGCAGTGGCTCAGGCAGGGGGCGGCAGACCCAGTACTTC. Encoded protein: CASSGSGRGRQTQYF.